These 20 T cell receptor beta chains originate from one sample sequenced in a study of response to subunit inactivated influenza vaccine. TCRdb called the RT-PCR reads again in MiXCR, with one record for every CDR3 protein. The sample records a few hundred thousand distinct CDR3 sequences, over 9% being singletons. The same sample was also used in a study of T cells expressing NK-cell markers. That source notes: As the method of synthesis, 5'RACE template switching with UMIs yielded TCR beta cDNA.

Sequencing used PBMCs from blood, obtained on the day of vaccination. The receptors were gathered from a man in his fifties or sixties who received an inactivated influenza vaccine.

This clonotype showed up just a few times. The V and J genes are TRBV12-3 or TRBV12-4 and TRBJ1-3; the D is unclear. Trimming took 3 bases from V and 0 from J, leaving 6 bases between them. This CDR3 is 14 amino acids long. CDR3 region: CASSLSASGNTIYF. In nucleotides, the CDR3 is TGTGCCAGCAGTTTGTCTGCCTCTGGAAACACCATATATTTT.

V gene TRBV6-2 or TRBV6-3 combines with J gene TRBJ2-7; a weak D match, TRBD2 (6 bases). The V and J ends lost 10 bases and 3 bases respectively, with 19 bases between them. The CDR3 is 14 amino acids. CDR1 and CDR2 (germline): MNHEY, SVGEGT. Here the CDR3 reads CATRGNSAGYEQYF. CDR3 DNA: TGTGCCACCCGGGGGAATAGCGCCGGCTACGAGCAGTACTTC.

This clonotype was observed a handful of times. V and J are TRBV4-1 and TRBJ1-2; D call uncertain. In germline, CDR1 is MGHRA, CDR2 YSYEKL. CDR3 length equals 13 residues. The germline V and J ends were trimmed by 0 bases and 8 bases, with 10 bases remaining between them. The CDR3 loop reads CASSQEESGGYTF. Here the CDR3 DNA reads TGCGCCAGCAGCCAAGAAGAATCGGGCGGCTACACCTTC.

This clonotype has just a few counts. The J gene is TRBJ2-3, the V gene TRBV7-9; D possibly corresponds to TRBD2 (7 bases). V gave up 3 bases and J gave up 6 bases, with 19 bases separating them. The length of the CDR3 is 16 residues. Germline V CDR1 and CDR2: SEHNR, FQNEAQ (reference sequence). The CDR3 region is CASSFGPGGAYDTQYF. Written as DNA, the CDR3 is TGTGCCAGCAGCTTTGGCCCTGGGGGGGCCTACGATACGCAGTATTTT.

This clonotype has only a few counts. The genes are TRBV6-1 and TRBJ2-3, with 9 bases fitting TRBD2. Germline trimming cut 6 bases from V and 8 bases from J; bases unmatched to any gene: 12. Per the germline V gene, CDR1 is MNHNS and CDR2 is SASEGT. There are 15 residues in the CDR3. The DNA of the CDR3 is TGTGCCAGCAGCGAGACTAGCGGCCCTCTAGTTACGCAGTATTTT. Its translation: CASSETSGPLVTQYF.

This clonotype has only a few counts. The V and J genes are TRBV20-1 and TRBJ2-7, with 7 bases lining up with TRBD1. The ends lost 1 base at V and 2 bases at J; junction bases unmatched: 5. The CDR3 spans 14 residues. Germline-derived CDR1 and CDR2 are DFQATT and SNEGSKA (reference sequence). CDR3: CSARVGQGAYEQYF. DNA for the CDR3: TGCAGTGCTAGAGTCGGGCAGGGGGCCTACGAGCAGTACTTC.

The table lists this clonotype with a few counts. The V gene is TRBV7-9, the J gene TRBJ2-5; 7 positions agree with TRBD1. CDR1 and CDR2 from the germline V gene are SEHNR and FQNEAQ (reference sequence). V was pared by 5 bases and J by 4 bases, with 7 bases of the junction left unmatched. The CDR3 contains 14 residues. Here the CDR3 reads CASSPRDSLETQYF. The CDR3 DNA follows: TGTGCCAGCAGCCCCCGGGACAGTCTAGAGACCCAGTACTTC.

This clonotype has only a few counts. The V gene is TRBV20-1, the J gene TRBJ2-1, with 9 nucleotides matching TRBD2. V shed 3 bases, J shed 6 bases, and the junction held 9 bases outside the gene matches. The germline V gene has CDR1 DFQATT and CDR2 SNEGSKA (reference sequence). The CDR3 covers 15 residues. CDR3 amino acids: CSARERGVFGNEQFF. The CDR3 DNA follows: TGCAGTGCTAGGGAGCGGGGGGTGTTCGGCAATGAGCAGTTCTTC.

This clonotype was detected only once. The chain uses TRBV7-8 and TRBJ2-1; D might be TRBD2 (7 bases). The V gene lost 1 base and the J gene lost 9 bases, with 19 bases spanning the gap. The CDR3 contains 16 residues. Per the germline V gene, CDR1 is SGHVS and CDR2 is FQNEAQ. CDR3 sequence (DNA): TGTGCCAGCAGCTTAGTCGGGGGGCTCATTTTATTTGAGCAGTTCTTC. Its translation: CASSLVGGLILFEQFF. Combining the CDR3 with reference TRBV7-8 and TRBJ2-1 gives the whole variable domain GAGVSQSPRYKVAKRGQDVALRCDPISGHVSLFWYQQALGQGPEFLTYFQNEAQLDKSGLPSDRFFAERPEGSVSTLKIQRTQQEDSAVYLCASSLVGGLILFEQFFGPGTRLTVL.

The J gene is TRBJ2-5, the V gene TRBV7-2, with TRBD2 as a possible D gene (5 bases). Germline CDR1 SGHTA, CDR2 FQGNSA. The V and J ends lost 2 bases and 10 bases respectively, with 26 bases between them. This CDR3 contains 17 residues. The DNA of the CDR3 is TGTGCCAGCAGCTTAATGCTCCCAGGAGGCAGTTCATTTATCCAGTACTTC. It encodes CASSLMLPGGSSFIQYF.

This clonotype was found a few times. The gene calls are TRBV6-2 or TRBV6-3 and TRBJ1-2; no clear D gene. The V gene lost 0 bases and the J gene lost 1 base, with 12 bases spanning the gap. The germline CDR1 and CDR2 sequences are MNHEY and SVGEGT. The CDR3 is 16 residues long. The CDR3 region is CASSYSSTVINYGYTF. In nucleotides, the CDR3 is TGTGCCAGCAGTTACTCGAGCACGGTGATTAACTATGGCTACACCTTC.

The V call is TRBV12-3 or TRBV12-4, the J call TRBJ2-4; TRBD1 is a possible D gene (5 bases). The CDR3 length is 14 residues. V gave up 5 bases and J gave up 0 bases, with 8 bases separating them. CDR3 residues: CASSQRGAKNIQYF. Written as DNA, the CDR3 is TGTGCCAGCAGTCAAAGGGGAGCCAAAAACATTCAGTACTTC.

This clonotype was seen only a few times. The chain joins TRBV24-1 to TRBJ2-2; TRBD1 might be the D (5 bases). The CDR3 covers 19 residues. CDR1 KGHDR and CDR2 SFDVKD come from the germline V gene. Between the trimmed V and J ends, which lost 3 bases and 4 bases, there was a span of 23 bases. CDR3 DNA: TGTGCCACCAGTGATGTCCGTCTAGGGGTGAGAGGTGGCACCGGGGAGCTGTTTTTT. It codes for CATSDVRLGVRGGTGELFF.

This chain connects TRBV5-6 to TRBJ2-7; a weak D match, TRBD2 (5 bases). The CDR3 covers 15 residues. The ends were cut back, 4 bases at V and 5 bases at J, with 19 bases in the middle. The germline gives CDR1 SGHDT, CDR2 YYEEEE. The CDR3 loop is CASSRPGVSPHEQYF. CDR3 nucleotides: TGTGCCAGCAGCCGACCCGGGGTTAGCCCCCACGAGCAGTACTTC.

This clonotype was counted between two and nine times. V usage is TRBV13 and J usage is TRBJ2-7; 7 bases align to TRBD1. The CDR3 is 16 residues long. Germline V gene sequence: CDR1 PRHDT, CDR2 FYEKMQ (reference sequence). V lost 4 bases and J lost 5; bases outside the gene matches: 14. The CDR3 DNA sequence: TGTGCCAGCAGCTCAGTGACAGGGATCGGCCCTAACGAGCAGTACTTC. Protein product: CASSSVTGIGPNEQYF.

This clonotype has a handful of counts. The chain links TRBV2 to TRBJ2-1; 7 nucleotides align to TRBD1. Germline values: CDR1 SNHLY, CDR2 FYNNEI. This CDR3 spans 13 amino acids. With 11 bases clipped from V and 2 bases from J, the junction kept 6 bases outside the gene matches. As DNA, the CDR3 is TGTGCCCGCCGGGACAGTGCCTACAATGAGCAGTTCTTC. Translation: CARRDSAYNEQFF.

This chain joins TRBV29-1 and TRBJ2-1; D is unclear. CDR3 length equals 14 residues. The V gene lost 3 bases and the J gene lost 5 bases, with 14 bases spanning the gap. Germline assignment: CDR1 SQVTM and CDR2 ANQGSEA. This CDR3 reads CSVERTRPNNEQFF. The CDR3 DNA reads TGCAGCGTTGAGAGGACGCGTCCTAACAATGAGCAGTTCTTC.

In this sample, this clonotype turned up many times. This rearrangement joins TRBV28 to TRBJ2-7; D uncertain. Germline CDR1 reads MDHEN; CDR2 reads SYDVKM. The V end was cut by 5 bases, the J end by 7 bases, with 12 bases between. The CDR3 covers 12 residues. This CDR3 is CASSHMTREQYF. The CDR3, as DNA: TGTGCCAGCAGTCACATGACGCGGGAGCAGTACTTC.

The gene calls are TRBV7-6 and TRBJ2-5; the D gene could be TRBD1 or TRBD2 (5 bases each). Trimming pared 2 bases from V and 5 bases from J, leaving 15 bases between. The CDR3 runs 15 residues. Looked up from germline, CDR1 is SGHVS and CDR2 is FNYEAQ. CDR3: CASSLRFRGDETQYF. In nucleotides, the CDR3 is TGTGCCAGCAGCTTAAGGTTCCGGGGCGACGAGACCCAGTACTTC.

This sequence joins TRBV6-5 and TRBJ1-1; TRBD1 agrees at 8 bases. The CDR3 loop spans 15 amino acids. Germline V gene data show CDR1 as MNHEY and CDR2 as SVGAGI. V shed 2 bases and J 1 base; nucleotides not matched to a gene: 3. The CDR3 DNA reads as TGTGCCAGCAGTTACCCCGGACAGGGGAACACTGAAGCTTTCTTT. As protein: CASSYPGQGNTEAFF.